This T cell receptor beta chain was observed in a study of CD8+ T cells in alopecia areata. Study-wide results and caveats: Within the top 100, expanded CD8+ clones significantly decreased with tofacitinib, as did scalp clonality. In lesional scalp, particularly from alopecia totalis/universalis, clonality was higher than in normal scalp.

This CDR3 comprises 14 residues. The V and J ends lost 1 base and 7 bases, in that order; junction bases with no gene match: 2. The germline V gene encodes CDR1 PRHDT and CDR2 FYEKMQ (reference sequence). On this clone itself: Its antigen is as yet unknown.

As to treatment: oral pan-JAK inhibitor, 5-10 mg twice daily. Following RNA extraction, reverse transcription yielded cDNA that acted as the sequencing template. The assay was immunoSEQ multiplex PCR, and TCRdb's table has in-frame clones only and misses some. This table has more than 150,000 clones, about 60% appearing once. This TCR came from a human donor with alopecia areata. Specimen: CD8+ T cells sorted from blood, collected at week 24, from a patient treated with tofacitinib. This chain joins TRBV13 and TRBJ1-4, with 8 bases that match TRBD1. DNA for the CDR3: TGTGCCAGCAGCTTAGCAGGGGGCGGTGAAAAACTGTTTTTT. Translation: CASSLAGGGEKLFF.